This note documents a single TCR beta chain sequence. What it recognizes is unknown. Losses at the gene ends were 4 bases for V and 7 bases for J; bases not matched to a gene: 11. The CDR3 contains 16 residues. Germline loops: CDR1 SGHDT, CDR2 YYEEEE. This entry is derived from a study of cytomegalovirus exposure and HLA in healthy donors. Study results and caveats: The productive fraction for most TCR beta V segments was about 87% or about 30% in an earlier analysis.

Amplification used 60 Vbeta primers and 13 Jbeta primers. Sequencing used immunoSEQ multiplex PCR; TCRdb keeps in-frame clones, though not all of them. Found here are fewer than 250,000 clones, roughly four fifths of them singletons; the top ten hold approximately 2%. The receptor comes from a man aged 18 to 29 in good health and CMV-seronegative. The chain uses TRBV5-6 and TRBJ2-1, with 10 bases aligning to TRBD1. Sequencing was done on a sample of PBMCs. This CDR3 reads CASSLRGTGVGNEQFF. The CDR3 nucleotides read TGTGCCAGCAGCCTCCGGGGGACAGGGGTAGGTAATGAGCAGTTCTTC.